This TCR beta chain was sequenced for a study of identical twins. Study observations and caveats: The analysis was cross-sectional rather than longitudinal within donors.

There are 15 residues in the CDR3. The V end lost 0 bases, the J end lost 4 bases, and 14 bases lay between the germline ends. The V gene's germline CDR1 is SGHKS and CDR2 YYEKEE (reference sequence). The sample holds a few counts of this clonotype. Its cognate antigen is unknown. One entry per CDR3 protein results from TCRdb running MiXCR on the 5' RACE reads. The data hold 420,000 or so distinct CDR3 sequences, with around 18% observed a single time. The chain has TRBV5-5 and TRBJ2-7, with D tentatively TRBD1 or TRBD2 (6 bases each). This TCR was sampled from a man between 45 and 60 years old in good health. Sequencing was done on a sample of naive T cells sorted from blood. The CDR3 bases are TGTGCCAGCAGCTTGGCTGGGGGGCGCATTTACGAGCAGTACTTC. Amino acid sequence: CASSLAGGRIYEQYF.